This TCR beta chain was observed in a study of shared clonotypes between healthy human individuals. This table comes from immunoSEQ multiplex PCR, and its TCRdb copy is limited to in-frame clones, with some not included. Here the sample spans approximately 480,000 clones, 75% to 80% being singletons. The V gene's germline CDR1 is MNHEY and CDR2 SVGAGI. CDR3 length: 12 residues. V dropped 9 bases and J dropped 7 bases, with 13 bases sitting between them. The source of this sequence is a middle-aged woman in good health. Some clones in this sample may be carry-over from other donors' samples. The chain employs TRBV6-5 and TRBJ1-5; D uncertain. Sample: PBMCs. CDR3 coding DNA: TGTGCCAGAGGTTTGGTGGGGCAGCCCCAGCATTTT. It encodes CARGLVGQPQHF.